These 26 T cell receptor beta chains were all obtained from the same sample, sequenced in a study of beta chain features in type 1 diabetes. These receptors are not linked to any known antigen. Regarding the study as a whole: TCRB CDR3s were moderately but significantly shorter in Type 1 diabetes patients in all four CD4+ subsets.

Reverse transcription of all isolated RNA meant that expressed TCRB transcripts were sequenced. The data were produced by immunoSEQ multiplex PCR, yet TCRdb's version contains in-frame clones alone and is incomplete. The sample shows some 660,000 clones, about 14% of them seen only once. Sequencing was performed on naive CD4+ T cells from blood. All receptors come from a man aged 18 to 29 with type 1 diabetes.

This clone was detected a few times. This chain links TRBV29-1 with TRBJ1-1; tentatively, D is TRBD1 (6 bases). Looked up from germline, CDR1 is SQVTM and CDR2 is ANQGSEA. Trimming shortened V by 5 bases and J by 4 bases, and 20 bases separated the two germline ends. The CDR3 is 15 residues long. The CDR3 here is CSVPAGRGGLTEAFF. The CDR3, as DNA: TGCAGCGTTCCGGCGGGAAGGGGGGGACTCACTGAAGCTTTCTTT.

This clone was seen more than once but under ten times. V usage is TRBV7-3 and J usage is TRBJ1-1; D unclear. The CDR3 sequence is 15 residues long. CDR1 and CDR2 from the germline V gene are SGHTA and FQGTGA. V gave up 1 base and J gave up 4 bases, with 13 bases separating them. The CDR3, as DNA: TGTGCCAGCAGCTTAATCCATTCCCGGCTCACTGAAGCTTTCTTT. Its protein is CASSLIHSRLTEAFF.

As to this clone: Other DNA sequences of this sample code for an identical CDR3. This rearrangement joins TRBV7-2 to TRBJ2-5, with 8 bases that match TRBD1. In germline, CDR1 is SGHTA, CDR2 FQGNSA. Unmatched junction bases numbered 3, after V lost 5 bases and J lost 4 bases. This CDR3 contains 13 residues. The CDR3 protein is CASSSDRGETQYF. CDR3 coding DNA: TGTGCCAGCAGCAGCGACAGGGGAGAGACCCAGTACTTC.

This clone has only a few counts. V and J are TRBV7-6 and TRBJ2-1; TRBD1 agrees at 10 bases. CDR1 and CDR2 from the germline V gene are SGHVS and FNYEAQ. This CDR3 comprises 16 residues. The V segment lost 1 base and the J segment 2 bases; nucleotides outside the gene matches: 2. CDR3 sequence reads: CASSLGTGGAYNEQFF. CDR3 DNA: TGTGCCAGCAGCTTAGGGACAGGGGGAGCCTACAATGAGCAGTTCTTC.

The chain recombines TRBV5-1 with TRBJ1-4, with D unclear. V gave up 4 bases and J gave up 11 bases, with 18 bases separating them. CDR3 length: 14 amino acids. Germline V CDR1 and CDR2: SGHRS, YFSETQ. The CDR3 region is CASSLDPLAEKLFF. DNA for the CDR3: TGCGCCAGCAGCCTGGACCCTCTGGCTGAGAAACTGTTTTTT.

This clone was counted only a few times. The genes are TRBV7-9 and TRBJ2-5; unclear D gene. The CDR3 sequence is 14 residues long. Germline lookup yields CDR1 SEHNR and CDR2 FQNEAQ (reference sequence). V dropped 3 bases and J dropped 4 bases, with 12 bases sitting between them. The chain's CDR3 is CASSFFLWGETQYF. As DNA, the CDR3 is TGTGCCAGCAGCTTCTTTCTCTGGGGAGAGACCCAGTACTTC.

The V gene is TRBV5-5, the J gene TRBJ2-4; D is undetermined. CDR1 is SGHKS, CDR2 YYEKEE, per germline (reference sequence). The CDR3 is 11 amino acids. Between the trimmed V and J ends, which lost 2 bases and 9 bases, there was a span of 6 bases. DNA for the CDR3: TGTGCCAGCAGCTTTGAGGCCATTCAGTACTTC. Protein product: CASSFEAIQYF.

This clone has more than one count but fewer than ten. This CDR3 is CSARGPSYEQYF. CDR3 sequence (DNA): TGCAGCGCCCGGGGCCCTTCCTACGAGCAGTACTTC. The chain links TRBV29-1 to TRBJ2-7; TRBD1 or TRBD2 may be the D gene (5 bases each). Between the trimmed V and J ends, which lost 7 bases and 1 base, there was a span of 11 bases. Germline CDR1 SQVTM, CDR2 ANQGSEA. The CDR3 is 12 amino acids.

There are a few counts of this clone. V is TRBV25-1 and J is TRBJ1-6; unclear D gene. Germline assignment: CDR1 MGHDK and CDR2 SYGVNS. The CDR3 loop spans 13 amino acids. Trimming pared 2 bases from V and 15 bases from J, leaving 14 bases between. Here the CDR3 reads CASSELLTSRLHF. The CDR3 nucleotides are TGTGCCAGCAGTGAACTCCTCACTAGCCGCCTCCACTTT.

The chain recombines TRBV7-9 with TRBJ2-1; D assignment may be TRBD1 or TRBD2 (5 bases each). Germline CDR1 SEHNR, CDR2 FQNEAQ (reference sequence). V was trimmed by 8 bases and J by 2 bases, leaving 16 bases between them. The CDR3 extends over 15 amino acids. This CDR3 is CASGGPILPYNEQFF. As DNA, the CDR3 is TGTGCCAGCGGGGGACCCATACTGCCCTACAATGAGCAGTTCTTC. The entire variable domain, with the rest obtained from reference TRBV7-9 and TRBJ2-1, is as follows: DTGVSQNPRHKITKRGQNVTFRCDPISEHNRLYWYRQTLGQGPEFLTYFQNEAQLEKSRLLSDRFSAERPKGSFSTLEIQRTEQGDSAMYLCASGGPILPYNEQFFGPGTRLTVL.

The V gene is TRBV6-6, the J gene TRBJ1-2; D remains ambiguous. The germline gives CDR1 MNHNY, CDR2 SVGAGI (reference sequence). Trimming removed 6 bases from V and 2 bases from J, with 13 bases in between. The CDR3 has 14 residues. CDR3 protein: CASRTSEPNYGYTF. CDR3 DNA sequence: TGTGCCAGCAGGACGTCAGAACCGAACTATGGCTACACCTTC.

A few counts support this clone. The genes are TRBV27 and TRBJ1-1; D might be TRBD1 (6 bases). The V end was cut by 3 bases, the J end by 5 bases, with 16 bases between. CDR1 is MNHEY, CDR2 SMNVEV, per germline (reference sequence). The CDR3 is made up of 15 amino acids. Here the CDR3 DNA reads TGTGCCAGCAGTTTTATTGAGAACAGGGTGACTGAAGCTTTCTTT. Translation gives CASSFIENRVTEAFF.

Remarks on this clone: At the DNA level, this CDR3 is encoded by other sequences in the same sample as well. V and J are TRBV18 and TRBJ1-1; 9 bases fit TRBD1. V was clipped by 3 bases and J by 1 base; unmatched bases: 3. This CDR3 region has 15 residues. The V gene's germline CDR1 is KGHSH and CDR2 LQKENI. The CDR3 region is CASSPGQGGNTEAFF. DNA of the CDR3: TGTGCCAGCTCACCGGGACAGGGCGGGAACACTGAAGCTTTCTTT.

V is TRBV9 and J is TRBJ1-2; D may be TRBD1 (5 bases). The germline V gene encodes CDR1 SGDLS and CDR2 YYNGEE. V lost 4 bases, J lost 4 bases, and 17 bases lay in between. The CDR3 is made up of 15 amino acids. The CDR3 region has the DNA TGTGCCAGCAGCTCTGAGGGGTTTGGGTCCTATGGCTACACCTTC. Translating it yields CASSSEGFGSYGYTF.

The chain employs TRBV30 and TRBJ2-5; D remains unclear. The J call is in doubt because the DNA end fits TRBJ2-7 better. The CDR3 extends over 11 amino acids. The germline CDR1 and CDR2 sequences are GTSNPN and SVGIG (reference sequence). CDR3 sequence (DNA): TGTGCCTGGAGTGAGAACTACGAGCAGTACTTC. This codes for CAWSENYEQYF.

The rearrangement links TRBV14 to TRBJ2-6, with D hard to call. The CDR3 is made up of 16 amino acids. Per germline, CDR1 SGHDN and CDR2 FVKESK. Trimming left V 5 bases short and J 0 bases short, with 11 bases between. The CDR3 region has the DNA TGTGCCAGCAGCTCAAGGGTGGCCTCTGGGGCCAACGTCCTGACTTTC. Its protein product is CASSSRVASGANVLTF.

This clone was observed at least ten times. This sequence joins TRBV21-1 and TRBJ2-1. TRBV21-1 is a documented pseudogene. This CDR3 has 11 amino acids. The DNA for the CDR3 is TGTGCCAGCAGTTGTGGGAATGAGCAGTTCTTC. Its protein product is CASSCGNEQFF.

The V gene is TRBV9, the J gene TRBJ2-1; 12 bases are shared with TRBD1. The length of the CDR3 is 18 residues. Germline V gene data show CDR1 as SGDLS and CDR2 as YYNGEE. V was clipped by 3 bases and J by 8 bases; unmatched bases: 15. This chain's CDR3 is CASSEGQGAFGFSDEQFF. The CDR3 DNA reads as TGTGCCAGCAGCGAGGGACAGGGGGCTTTCGGGTTTAGCGATGAGCAGTTCTTC.

This clone was observed a handful of times. The chain joins TRBV7-2 to TRBJ2-6, with TRBD2 identical over 9 bases. The V gene's germline CDR1 is SGHTA and CDR2 FQGNSA. V trimming: 4 bases; J trimming: 0 bases; junction bases outside the gene matches: 7. This CDR3 spans 18 amino acids. For the CDR3, the DNA is TGTGCCAGCAGCTCCCCGGGACTAGCATCCTCTGGGGCCAACGTCCTGACTTTC. This codes for CASSSPGLASSGANVLTF.

This clone was observed a few times. The V call is TRBV4-2, the J call TRBJ2-2; 10 nucleotides align to TRBD2. From germline, CDR1 is LGHNA and CDR2 YNFKEQ. This CDR3 is 17 amino acids long. V lost 5 bases to trimming and J lost 1 base; unmatched junction nucleotides: 7. In DNA form, the CDR3 reads TGTGCCAGCAGCACTATGATAGCGGGGGGGAACACCGGGGAGCTGTTTTTT. Residues: CASSTMIAGGNTGELFF.

This clone was seen a handful of times. The J gene is TRBJ2-1, the V gene TRBV7-9; D is unresolved. This CDR3 spans 14 amino acids. Looked up from germline, CDR1 is SEHNR and CDR2 is FQNEAQ (reference sequence). V was shortened by 5 bases and J by 0 bases, with 8 bases between the two germline ends. The CDR3, as DNA: TGTGCCAGCAGCGCGTATAGCTCCTACAATGAGCAGTTCTTC. It codes for CASSAYSSYNEQFF.

The chain couples TRBV5-1 to TRBJ2-7, with 9 bases lining up with TRBD2. The CDR3 consists of 16 residues. Losses at the gene ends were 7 bases for V and 0 bases for J; bases not matched to a gene: 11. Germline V lookup: CDR1 SGHRS, CDR2 YFSETQ. The CDR3 loop is CASGRGTSRYSYEQYF. CDR3 DNA: TGCGCCAGCGGAAGAGGGACTAGCCGATACTCCTACGAGCAGTACTTC.

This rearrangement joins TRBV7-2 to TRBJ2-3; D is possibly TRBD1 or TRBD2 (6 bases each). The germline gives CDR1 SGHTA, CDR2 FQGNSA. CDR3 length: 14 residues. V was pared by 4 bases and J by 6 bases, with 14 bases between. As DNA, the CDR3 is TGTGCCAGCAGCTGGGGGGCAGGGGAGGATACGCAGTATTTT. Protein product: CASSWGAGEDTQYF.

This clone was counted a few times. V usage is TRBV2 and J usage is TRBJ1-1; D is unclear. V lost 7 bases and J 1 base, leaving 4 bases between the germline ends. The CDR3 consists of 11 residues. Germline V lookup: CDR1 SNHLY, CDR2 FYNNEI. In DNA, the CDR3 is TGTGCCAGCAATTCGAACACTGAAGCTTTCTTT. This codes for CASNSNTEAFF.

This clone was seen only a few times. The chain is built from TRBV7-9 and TRBJ2-7, with a weak D call TRBD2 (5 bases). Trimming removed 8 bases at V and 2 bases at J, with 10 bases between. CDR3 length: 12 residues. The germline CDR1 and CDR2 sequences are SEHNR and FQNEAQ (reference sequence). CDR3 protein: CASGSLTYEQYF. CDR3 DNA sequence: TGTGCCAGCGGGAGCCTGACCTACGAGCAGTACTTC.

The chain uses TRBV7-2 and TRBJ1-5, with D unresolved. The CDR3 runs to 16 residues. Trimming cost V 8 bases and J 6 bases, with 23 bases left between them. Germline CDR1 reads SGHTA; CDR2 reads FQGNSA. The CDR3 coding sequence is TGTGCCAGCGGCCTGTACGGCCACGTTAAAACTCAGCCCCAGCATTTT. It specifies CASGLYGHVKTQPQHF.